Sequencing of this T cell receptor (beta chain) was carried out in a study of vaccination effects on CD4 cells after COVID-19. Whole-study context: Peptides at roughly 10 ug/ml and IL-2 at 10 IU/ml were added to 1.5 million to 2 million PBMC per well. Study results and limitations: Early timepoints after infection were absent, and convalescent patients were few in the study. The study found that post-vaccine spike-reactive clones in convalescents were mainly new vaccine-induced clones.

This CDR3 is 15 amino acids long. Trimming cost V 4 bases and J 5 bases, with 16 bases left between them. Germline CDR1 reads SNHLY; CDR2 reads FYNNEI. Worth noting for this clone: Its antigen is not known.

Sequenced by immunoSEQ multiplex PCR; TCRdb stores in-frame clones only, minus some. The table includes 50,000 to 75,000 clones, about two thirds detected once. Following 10 days of culture, CD4+ T cells were isolated. Half-medium replacement with IL-2 medium occurred on days 3 and 7. The sequencing here drew on CD4+ T cells from PBMCs cultured without peptide, taken before COVID-19 vaccination. The receptor's source is a human donor who had a prior SARS-CoV-2 infection. The J gene is TRBJ2-3, the V gene TRBV2, with no clear D. The CDR3 here is CASSGSTQRQDTQYF. CDR3 DNA sequence: TGTGCCAGCAGTGGTAGCACTCAAAGGCAAGATACGCAGTATTTT.